This T cell receptor beta chain stems from a study of blood T cell repertoires in COVID-19. Study-wide context: Samples of COVID-19 (acute and convalescent) were obtained from the United States, Italy and Spain. Sources were T cells, B-cell-depleted T cells, or PBMCs; the material itself was cDNA or gDNA.

The CDR3 has 15 residues. V gave up 5 bases and J gave up 4 bases; unmatched junction bases: 7. CDR1 and CDR2 (germline): MDHEN, SYDVKM. In the original processing: Amplification from reference gene primers served as the basis for estimated nucleated cell counts. The data were produced by immunoSEQ multiplex PCR, yet TCRdb's version contains in-frame clones alone and is incomplete. V and J calls and clone size are given by that table; D and trimming were obtained from the DNA. The repertoire holds several thousand clones, about 86% seen once, with 6.5% to 9% in the top ten. Sequencing was performed on peripheral blood. This chain uses TRBV28 with TRBJ1-5, with 8 bases identical to TRBD1. The origin of this receptor is a human donor in a cohort sampled during active COVID-19. The CDR3 loop reads CASSLGTGVNQPQHF. In nucleotides, the CDR3 is TGTGCCAGCAGTCTGGGGACAGGAGTGAATCAGCCCCAGCATTTT.